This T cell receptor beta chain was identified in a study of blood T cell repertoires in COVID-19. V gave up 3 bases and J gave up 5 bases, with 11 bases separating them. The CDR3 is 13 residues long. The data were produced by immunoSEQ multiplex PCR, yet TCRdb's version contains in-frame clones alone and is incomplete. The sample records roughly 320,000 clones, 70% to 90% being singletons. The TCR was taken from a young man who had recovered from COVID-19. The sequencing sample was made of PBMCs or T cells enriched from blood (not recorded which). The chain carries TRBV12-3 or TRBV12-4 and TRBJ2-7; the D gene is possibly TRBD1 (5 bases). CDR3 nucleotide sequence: TGTGCCAGCAGTTTTTCTCAGGGCCACGAGCAGTACTTC. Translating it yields CASSFSQGHEQYF.